This T cell receptor beta chain was observed in a study of blood T cell repertoires in COVID-19. CDR1 is SGHTA and CDR2 is FQGTGA in the germline V gene. With V trimmed by 4 bases and J by 6 bases, 5 bases remained unmatched. This CDR3 has 14 amino acids. Sequencing used immunoSEQ multiplex PCR; TCRdb keeps in-frame clones, though not all of them. The sample carries about 350,000 clones, 88% recorded once. This sequence was found in a woman in her twenties or thirties who had been exposed to COVID-19. What was sequenced was PBMCs or T cells enriched from blood (not recorded which). The chain combines TRBV7-3 with TRBJ2-7; the match to TRBD2 covers 11 bases. CDR3 sequence reads: CASSSLAGESEQYF. The CDR3 DNA sequence: TGTGCCAGCAGCTCACTAGCGGGAGAAAGCGAGCAGTACTTC.